Shown below are 15 T cell receptor beta chains from a single sample sequenced in a study of response to subunit inactivated influenza vaccine. TCRdb reanalysed the RT-PCR reads using MiXCR and keeps one entry per CDR3 protein. The sample holds roughly 540,000 distinct CDR3 sequences, approximately 22% seen once. These same records also appear under a second study, on T cells expressing NK-cell markers. That paper states: cDNA encoding TCR beta was synthesized via 5'RACE template switching incorporating UMIs.

The sample consisted of CD4+ T cells sorted from PBMCs, taken roughly 12 days after vaccination. Every receptor here comes from a man aged 45-65 years who received an inactivated influenza vaccine.

J is TRBJ2-5 and V is TRBV28; 8 bases are shared with TRBD2. The CDR3 sequence is 14 residues long. Germline trimming cut 8 bases from V and 0 bases from J; bases unmatched to any gene: 5. The V gene's germline CDR1 is MDHEN and CDR2 SYDVKM. The CDR3 loop reads CASAAGAHQETQYF. In DNA, the CDR3 is TGTGCCAGCGCAGCGGGAGCCCACCAAGAGACCCAGTACTTC.

This clonotype was seen a handful of times. The chain joins TRBV20-1 to TRBJ2-7; tentatively, D is TRBD1 or TRBD2 (5 bases each). This CDR3 spans 14 amino acids. Germline V gene sequence: CDR1 DFQATT, CDR2 SNEGSKA (reference sequence). V lost 6 bases to trimming and J lost 2 bases, with 17 bases between them. The CDR3 DNA sequence: TGCAGTGCACGGGACCCAACTCGCGCCTACGAGCAGTACTTC. Translated: CSARDPTRAYEQYF.

The chain recombines TRBV2 with TRBJ1-6, with unresolved D. The CDR3 extends over 12 amino acids. Between the trimmed V and J ends, which lost 6 bases and 9 bases, there was a span of 9 bases. Germline CDR1 reads SNHLY; CDR2 reads FYNNEI. The CDR3 reads CASRLFGSPLHF. The CDR3 nucleotides are TGTGCCAGCAGGCTTTTTGGTTCACCCCTCCACTTT.

The V and J genes are TRBV3-1 and TRBJ1-1; D call uncertain. V was trimmed by 1 base and J by 5 bases, leaving 5 bases between them. Germline values: CDR1 LGHDT, CDR2 YNNKEL (reference sequence). This CDR3 comprises 12 residues. Here the CDR3 reads CASSQALTEAFF. As DNA, the CDR3 is TGTGCCAGCAGCCAAGCTTTGACTGAAGCTTTCTTT.

The genes are TRBV28 and TRBJ2-5; 8 bases align to TRBD1. The CDR3 loop spans 13 amino acids. V was pared by 5 bases and J by 4 bases, with 3 bases of the junction left unmatched. Germline lookup yields CDR1 MDHEN and CDR2 SYDVKM. This CDR3 is CASSEQGGETQYF. The CDR3 DNA reads as TGTGCCAGCAGTGAACAGGGGGGAGAGACCCAGTACTTC.

This clonotype was detected a few times. The V call is TRBV29-1, the J call TRBJ1-5; D is undetermined. This CDR3 region has 12 residues. The germline V and J ends were trimmed by 4 bases and 3 bases, with 7 bases remaining between them. The germline V gene encodes CDR1 SQVTM and CDR2 ANQGSEA. The DNA for the CDR3 is TGCAGCGTTGCCAGTAACAATCAGCCCCAGCATTTT. Amino acid sequence: CSVASNNQPQHF.

The genes are TRBV13 and TRBJ2-7; 7 bases map to TRBD2. CDR1 and CDR2 from the germline V gene are PRHDT and FYEKMQ (reference sequence). Trimming at V came to 5 bases and at J to 5 bases, leaving 9 bases not matched to a gene. The CDR3 has 14 amino acids. CDR3 residues: CASSPRRGSNEQYF. CDR3 nucleotides: TGTGCCAGCAGCCCCCGGCGGGGGAGCAACGAGCAGTACTTC.

This clonotype came up a few times. The rearrangement joins TRBV28 to TRBJ2-1; D remains unclear. V lost 5 bases to trimming and J lost 2 bases, with 13 bases between them. CDR3 length equals 15 residues. Germline assignment: CDR1 MDHEN and CDR2 SYDVKM. CDR3 nucleotide sequence: TGTGCCAGCAGTCCTGGTGGTAGGACCTACAATGAGCAGTTCTTC. Protein product: CASSPGGRTYNEQFF.

This clonotype was recorded a few times. V gene TRBV3-1 combines with J gene TRBJ1-5; D ambiguous. CDR3 length equals 13 residues. V dropped 3 bases and J dropped 9 bases, with 12 bases sitting between them. CDR1 and CDR2 (germline): LGHDT, YNNKEL (reference sequence). The CDR3 sequence: CASSQAPSLPQHF. The CDR3 nucleotides are TGTGCCAGCAGCCAGGCCCCTAGTTTGCCCCAGCATTTT.

The rearrangement joins TRBV20-1 to TRBJ2-3, with D perhaps matching TRBD2 (5 bases). Looked up from germline, CDR1 is DFQATT and CDR2 is SNEGSKA (reference sequence). V lost 5 bases and J 4 bases, leaving 16 bases between the germline ends. The CDR3 runs 14 residues. The CDR3, as DNA: TGCAGTGCTGAAACGGGAAACCGTGCAGATACGCAGTATTTT. Translated: CSAETGNRADTQYF.

Here the CDR3 reads CASSLAGGRGRELFF. Here the CDR3 DNA reads TGTGCCAGCAGCTTAGCGGGAGGCCGGGGGAGGGAGCTGTTTTTT. The V gene is TRBV7-8, the J gene TRBJ2-2; D perhaps matches TRBD2 (6 bases). This CDR3 region has 15 residues. Trimming removed 0 bases from V and 9 bases from J, with 14 bases in between. Germline-derived CDR1 and CDR2 are SGHVS and FQNEAQ.

This chain links TRBV20-1 with TRBJ2-3; 13 positions agree with TRBD2. Unmatched junction bases numbered 11, after V lost 5 bases and J lost 0 bases. Germline CDR1 is DFQATT and CDR2 is SNEGSKA (reference sequence). The CDR3 contains 18 residues. CDR3 bases: TGCAGTGCTGAATCCTTCGGACTAGCGGGGGAGAGCACAGATACGCAGTATTTT. This encodes CSAESFGLAGESTDTQYF.

The chain uses TRBV28 and TRBJ1-2, with D possibly matching TRBD1 (6 bases). Per the germline V gene, CDR1 is MDHEN and CDR2 is SYDVKM. CDR3 length: 14 residues. Trimming took off 3 bases at V and 2 bases at J, with 10 bases between the two ends. In DNA form, the CDR3 reads TGTGCCAGCAGTTTTTCCGGACAGAACTATGGCTACACCTTC. This translates into CASSFSGQNYGYTF.

This clonotype was found a few times. This chain links TRBV24-1 with TRBJ2-5, with 9 bases identical to TRBD1. Trimming removed 6 bases from V and 5 bases from J; junction bases left unmatched: 6. Germline lookup yields CDR1 KGHDR and CDR2 SFDVKD. The length of the CDR3 is 14 residues. CDR3 bases: TGTGCCACCAGTTCCGGGACAGGGTATGAGACCCAGTACTTC. It yields the protein CATSSGTGYETQYF.

This clonotype has at least ten counts. The rearrangement uses TRBV3-1 and TRBJ2-7; D is unresolved. The CDR3 spans 12 residues. CDR1 LGHDT and CDR2 YNNKEL come from the germline V gene (reference sequence). The V end lost 1 base, the J end lost 3 bases, and 4 bases lay between the germline ends. The CDR3 DNA is TGTGCCAGCAGCCAAGTCGGCTACGAGCAGTACTTC. This sequence encodes CASSQVGYEQYF.